One sample yielded the 29 T cell receptor beta chains listed below, sequenced in a study of tumor-infiltrating lymphocytes in primary liver carcinoma. Co-extracted RNA and DNA came from roughly 20-30 mg of unsorted bulk tissue. Priming with a constant-region primer yielded TCR beta cDNA from 400 to 550 ng total RNA. Libraries for TCR beta were built through three nested multiplex PCR rounds, which together made up a slightly modified ARM-PCR procedure. The first two PCR rounds used TRBV1-TRBV30 primers with a Cbeta primer, approximately 10 cycles each. TCRdb re-derived calls from the multiplex PCR reads in MiXCR, one entry per CDR3 protein. The sample includes about 44,000 distinct CDR3 sequences, 60% to 80% of them seen just once. The source material was tumor-adjacent normal liver tissue. The receptors shown here come from a woman in her thirties with primary liver carcinoma and hepatitis B virus infection.

This clonotype has only a few counts. The rearrangement links TRBV19 to TRBJ1-1, with D unclear. The CDR3 runs 14 residues. CDR1 is LNHDA, CDR2 SQIVND, per germline (reference sequence). The germline V and J ends were trimmed by 3 bases and 5 bases, with 13 bases remaining between them. The chain's CDR3 is CASSMEGLGTEAFF. DNA of the CDR3: TGTGCCAGTAGTATGGAGGGCTTGGGAACTGAAGCTTTCTTT.

To note about this clonotype: It may be a read error: a sequence one base away is much more abundant. The chain is built from TRBV5-1 and TRBJ2-7, with TRBD1 matching 8 bases. Germline assignment: CDR1 SGHRS and CDR2 YFSETQ. Trimming at V came to 3 bases and at J to 0 bases, leaving 2 bases not matched to a gene. There are 14 residues in the CDR3. CDR3 in DNA: TGCGCCAGCAGCTCGGGACAGGTCTCCTACGAGCAGTACTTC. Residues: CASSSGQVSYEQYF.

About this clonotype: An end of the junction differs from the germline gene, which may be a read error. The gene calls are TRBV11-1 and TRBJ2-7; D is uncertain. From germline, CDR1 is SGHAT and CDR2 FQDESV (reference sequence). The length of the CDR3 is 14 residues. CDR3 nucleotide sequence: TGTGCCGGCAGCTTAGAGACGGCCTCCTACGAGCGGTACTTC. Translating gives CAGSLETASYERYF.

Notes on this clonotype: The conserved final phenylalanine or tryptophan is absent from the CDR3, which likely points to a read error. Because the CDR3's place on the DNA is in doubt, the DNA is left out and the CDR3 is given as listed by TCRdb. This chain connects TRBV11-1 to TRBJ2-7. The CDR3 adds up to 14 amino acids, both ends counted. CDR1 is SGHAT, CDR2 FQDESV, per germline (reference sequence). The CDR3 sequence: CTSSLATASYEQYS.

The chain couples TRBV29-1 to TRBJ1-5; D gene unclear. V was clipped by 3 bases and J by 12 bases, with 24 bases between them. The CDR3 has 15 amino acids. Looked up from germline, CDR1 is SQVTM and CDR2 is ANQGSEA. CDR3 sequence reads: CSVEFPDGGLIVQHF. CDR3 bases: TGCAGCGTTGAGTTTCCGGACGGCGGCCTCATCGTCCAGCATTTT.

For this clonotype: A junction boundary mismatches the germline segment, possibly from a read error. The genes are TRBV4-2 and TRBJ2-7; 9 bases fit TRBD2. The CDR3 is 15 amino acids. Germline CDR1 is LGHNA and CDR2 is YNFKEQ. As DNA, the CDR3 is TGTGCCAGCAGTAATAGACTAGCGGAGTCCTATGAGCAGTACTTC. Protein: CASSNRLAESYEQYF.

The chain employs TRBV28 and TRBJ1-1; tentatively, D is TRBD1 (6 bases). The CDR3 length is 15 residues. Germline V gene sequence: CDR1 MDHEN, CDR2 SYDVKM. Trimming took off 7 bases at V and 4 bases at J, with 19 bases between the two ends. In nucleotides, the CDR3 is TGTGCCAGCAACCTGTATCGGACAGCGGGCACTGAAGCTTTCTTT. Translation gives CASNLYRTAGTEAFF.

As regards this clonotype: At one end, the junction sequence differs from germline, possibly due to a read error. The chain recombines TRBV19 with TRBJ2-6; 7 nucleotides align to TRBD1. CDR1 and CDR2 (germline): LNHDA, SQIVND (reference sequence). The CDR3 is 16 amino acids. CDR3 loop: CASTKTGLTGAKVLTF. In nucleotides, the CDR3 is TGTGCCAGTACCAAGACAGGGCTAACTGGGGCCAAAGTCCTGACTTTC.

As for this clonotype: A read error may explain this, as a much larger clone is one base away. The chain has TRBV30 and TRBJ1-5; perhaps TRBD1 as D (5 bases). The CDR3 spans 13 residues. The ends were cut back, 7 bases at V and 7 bases at J, with 17 bases in the middle. The germline gives CDR1 GTSNPN, CDR2 SVGIG (reference sequence). This CDR3 reads CASTTASGQPQHF. In DNA, the CDR3 is TGTGCCTCTACGACAGCCTCGGGCCAGCCCCAGCATTTT.

The V and J genes are TRBV7-8 and TRBJ2-1; a possible D gene is TRBD1 (5 bases). This CDR3 region has 16 residues. Trimming stripped 6 bases from V and 4 bases from J, with 19 bases between. Germline CDR1 SGHVS, CDR2 FQNEAQ. The CDR3 nucleotides read TGTGCCAGCAGTCCCCCTTGGGGCGGAGAGTACAATGAGCAGTTCTTC. It yields the protein CASSPPWGGEYNEQFF.

This clonotype occurred many times. This chain joins TRBV7-9 and TRBJ2-2; 7 bases are shared with TRBD2. The junction had 18 bases not matched to a gene; V was cut back by 5 bases and J by 3 bases. The CDR3 is 19 amino acids. CDR1 SEHNR and CDR2 FQNEAQ come from the germline V gene (reference sequence). The CDR3 DNA reads as TGTGCCAGCAGCCTCGTACCTTCCTACGGGGGGTCCTACACCGGGGAGCTGTTTTTT. As protein: CASSLVPSYGGSYTGELFF.

This clonotype is medium-sized. The V and J genes are TRBV29-1 and TRBJ2-1; the D gene is possibly TRBD2 (6 bases). Germline loops: CDR1 SQVTM, CDR2 ANQGSEA. This CDR3 spans 12 amino acids. Trimming shortened V by 8 bases and J by 7 bases, and 15 bases separated the two germline ends. CDR3 loop: CSSAGSLNEQFF. CDR3 nucleotides: TGCAGCTCGGCGGGATCGTTAAATGAGCAGTTCTTC.

A remark on this clonotype: No conserved phenylalanine or tryptophan is present at the end of the CDR3, so a read error is the likely explanation. This rearrangement joins TRBV6-6 to TRBJ1-1; D is uncertain. Germline V CDR1 and CDR2: MNHNY, SVGAGI (reference sequence). The CDR3 loop spans 13 amino acids. DNA of the CDR3: TGTACCAGCAGTTTTGGGGAGAACACTGAAGCTTTCCTT. Protein product: CTSSFGENTEAFL.

On this clonotype: The missing conserved phenylalanine or tryptophan at the end of this CDR3 makes a read error likely. The CDR3 region has the DNA TGTGCCAGCAGATATGCAGGGGGGAGAGCTGAAGCTTTCCTT. Translation: CASRYAGGRAEAFL. The chain uses TRBV11-2 and TRBJ1-1, with 7 nucleotides matching TRBD1. This CDR3 has 14 residues. The V gene end was trimmed by 6 bases and the J gene end by 6 bases; junction bases not matched to a gene: 10. Per germline, CDR1 SGHAT and CDR2 FQNNGV.

This clonotype has a handful of counts. One base away lies a much larger clone, so this may be a sequencing read error. The chain couples TRBV12-3 or TRBV12-4 to TRBJ1-1; D is ambiguous. The CDR3 is 12 amino acids. The germline V and J ends were trimmed by 6 bases and 6 bases, with 11 bases remaining between them. CDR3 coding DNA: TGTGCCAGCAGCGTCATGGTTTCTGAAGCTTTCTTT. Translating it yields CASSVMVSEAFF.

This rearrangement joins TRBV5-4 to TRBJ2-4; D unclear. CDR3 length: 15 amino acids. Trimming pared 0 bases from V and 1 base from J, leaving 8 bases between. Germline V gene lookup returns CDR1 SGHNT and CDR2 YYREEE (reference sequence). The CDR3 DNA follows: TGTGCCAGCAGCTTGGTCGGGCTTGCCAAAAACATTCAGTACTTC. Translated, it gives CASSLVGLAKNIQYF.

To note about this clonotype: The junction departs from germline at one end; a sequencing error may be responsible. V is TRBV11-2 and J is TRBJ2-1, with a tentative D call TRBD2 (5 bases). Germline V gene data show CDR1 as SGHAT and CDR2 as FQNNGV. The CDR3 is 15 amino acids. The CDR3 coding sequence is TGCACCAGCAGCATAGGACTTGTTACTTACAATGAGCAGTTCTTC. Amino acid sequence: CTSSIGLVTYNEQFF.

About this clonotype: At one end, the junction sequence differs from germline, possibly due to a read error. This chain joins TRBV6-5 and TRBJ2-6, with D perhaps matching TRBD1 (5 bases). The CDR3 covers 18 residues. Germline V gives CDR1 MNHEY, CDR2 SVGAGI. The CDR3 here is CASKTYMGRVSRANILTF. CDR3 nucleotide sequence: TGTGCCAGCAAGACATACATGGGGCGCGTCTCTAGGGCCAACATCCTGACTTTC.

Concerning this clonotype itself: A much larger clone sits a single nucleotide away, making a read error possible. The CDR3 does not end in the conserved phenylalanine or tryptophan, so this is likely a read error. The chain combines TRBV7-9 with TRBJ2-1, with 9 bases that match TRBD2. Per the germline V gene, CDR1 is SEHNR and CDR2 is FQNEAQ (reference sequence). Trimming took 1 base from V and 8 from J; bases not matched to a gene: 6. This CDR3 is built from 15 residues. DNA for the CDR3: TGTGCCAGCAGCTTAGGTAGCGGGAGTATAGATGAGCAGTTCTTA. It specifies CASSLGSGSIDEQFL.

V usage is TRBV12-3 or TRBV12-4 and J usage is TRBJ2-3; D uncertain. The V end lost 9 bases, the J end lost 2 bases, and 12 bases lay between the germline ends. The CDR3 is made up of 13 amino acids. The CDR3 DNA reads TGTGCCAGTAACTATCAGTACACAGATACGCAGTATTTT. Its translation: CASNYQYTDTQYF.

This clonotype occurred a few times. The chain couples TRBV29-1 to TRBJ1-1, with 7 bases that match TRBD1. Germline V gives CDR1 SQVTM, CDR2 ANQGSEA. The CDR3 runs 12 residues. The CDR3 nucleotides read TGCAAGGTCGAGACAGGGAGCACTGAAGCTTTCTTT. Amino acids: CKVETGSTEAFF.

Notes on this clonotype: The CDR3 carries no conserved terminal phenylalanine or tryptophan, so it likely arises from a read error. The chain carries TRBV28 and TRBJ2-3; D unclear. The V end lost 7 bases, the J end lost 7 bases, and 12 bases lay between the germline ends. This CDR3 has 12 amino acids. Germline CDR1 reads MDHEN; CDR2 reads SYDVKM. The chain's CDR3 is CASNRPTNTQYI. The CDR3 DNA reads as TGTGCCAGCAACAGACCAACCAATACGCAGTATATT.

This clonotype was picked up many times. CDR3 sequence: CASSAGHYTQYF. The CDR3 DNA follows: TGTGCCAGTAGTGCGGGACACTATACGCAGTATTTT. V gene TRBV19 combines with J gene TRBJ2-3; perhaps D is TRBD1 or TRBD2 (6 bases each). The V gene's germline CDR1 is LNHDA and CDR2 SQIVND (reference sequence). CDR3 length: 12 amino acids. V lost 5 bases to trimming and J lost 7 bases, with 10 bases between them.

The rearrangement uses TRBV5-5 and TRBJ2-5, with D perhaps matching TRBD2 (5 bases). V dropped 2 bases and J dropped 0 bases, with 11 bases sitting between them. The CDR3 runs 15 residues. Germline CDR1 reads SGHKS; CDR2 reads YYEKEE (reference sequence). The CDR3 nucleotides read TGTGCCAGCAGCTTTGGACTCATGAACCAAGAGACCCAGTACTTC. Encoded protein: CASSFGLMNQETQYF.

Details on this clonotype: The conserved phenylalanine or tryptophan normally closing the CDR3 is absent here, so this likely arose from a read error. Because the CDR3's place on the DNA is in doubt, the DNA is left out and the CDR3 is given as listed by TCRdb. The chain recombines TRBV10-3 with TRBJ2-7. From its first to its last residue, the CDR3 has 12 amino acids. Germline V gene data show CDR1 as ENHRY and CDR2 as SYGVKD. The CDR3: CAISDTDYEHYL.

J is TRBJ2-7 and V is TRBV12-3 or TRBV12-4; 7 bases are shared with TRBD1. The CDR3 runs to 14 residues. Trimming took 6 bases from V and 4 from J; bases not matched to a gene: 9. CDR3 DNA sequence: TGTGCCAGCAGACCATCGTCAGGGGGTTACGAGCAGTACTTC. Translated: CASRPSSGGYEQYF.

In regard to this clonotype: At one boundary the junction diverges from the germline segment, which might be a read error. The gene calls are TRBV10-2 and TRBJ1-6; D is ambiguous. The length of the CDR3 is 13 residues. Per the germline V gene, CDR1 is WSHSY and CDR2 is SAAADI. The CDR3 loop reads CASSEHIGSPLHF. For the CDR3, the DNA is TGCGCTAGCAGTGAACACATAGGCTCACCCCTCCACTTT.

Note on this clonotype: A junction end diverges from the germline sequence, so it may reflect a read error. The rearrangement uses TRBV7-8 and TRBJ2-2, with TRBD2 as a possible D gene (5 bases). Germline CDR1 is SGHVS and CDR2 is FQNEAQ. CDR3 length: 15 amino acids. CDR3 DNA: TGTGTCAGCAACTTACAAGGACTCTCCACCGGAGAGCTGTTTTTT. It yields the protein CVSNLQGLSTGELFF.

About this clonotype itself: One end of the junction is discordant with germline, which a read error may explain. V usage is TRBV7-9 and J usage is TRBJ2-7, with TRBD2 matching 7 bases. The CDR3 spans 15 residues. Germline V gene data show CDR1 as SEHNR and CDR2 as FQNEAQ (reference sequence). This CDR3 reads CASSLEVAGPREQQF. DNA of the CDR3: TGTGCCAGCAGCTTAGAGGTAGCGGGTCCCCGGGAGCAGCAGTTC.